This T cell receptor beta chain was identified during a study of cytomegalovirus exposure and HLA in healthy donors. Study conclusions and caveats: Across donors, presence/absence analyses took sequencing depth to be roughly uniform. Later analysis identified about 18,000 TCR beta sequences associated with HLA alleles, using a false discovery rate threshold of 0.05.

Comments on this clone: Its antigen remains unknown.

It was with 60 Vbeta and 13 Jbeta primers that the PCR ran. Method: immunoSEQ multiplex PCR; TCRdb's copy keeps in-frame clones and lacks some. The sample has 110,000 to 150,000 clones; about 72% are singletons. Germline CDR1 is MDHEN and CDR2 is SYDVKM. This CDR3 is built from 12 residues. The V gene lost 6 bases and the J gene lost 0 bases, with 5 bases spanning the gap. The specimen sequenced was PBMCs. The V and J genes are TRBV28 and TRBJ1-2; D gene unclear. The TCR sequence derives from a man between 60 and 75 years old in good health and CMV-seronegative. Here the CDR3 reads CASSTANYGYTF. CDR3 nucleotides: TGTGCCAGCAGCACAGCTAACTATGGCTACACCTTC.